These T cell receptor beta chains were read from a single sample in a study of memory CD8 T cells in hepatitis C reinfection. Sequencing was performed with immunoSEQ multiplex PCR; in TCRdb, only in-frame clones are kept and a portion is missing. Of approximately 46,000 clones listed, approximately 89% are singletons. Sequenced: naive CD8+ T cells sorted from blood. These receptors were collected from a man between 18 and 35 years old with hepatitis C virus infection. The conserved cysteine and the conserved F or W are not part of the CDR3 here. Fields, in order: CDR3 protein, J gene, V gene.

CDR3aa: ASTPGGRAAGYT
j_gene: TRBJ1-2
v_gene: TRBV5-6

CDR3aa: ASTPGGLPGTQY
j_gene: TRBJ2-5
v_gene: TRBV7-9

CDR3aa: ASSSRGSSYNEQF
j_gene: TRBJ2-1
v_gene: TRBV13

CDR3aa: ASSLRQYTGELF
j_gene: TRBJ2-2
v_gene: TRBV11-2

CDR3aa: ASSFEWEPQYNEQF
j_gene: TRBJ2-1
v_gene: TRBV5-1

CDR3aa: ASSSRLAGLGNEQF
j_gene: TRBJ2-1
v_gene: TRBV19

CDR3aa: AWTITGGGDTQY
j_gene: TRBJ2-3
v_gene: TRBV30

CDR3aa: ASSDGTGAGELF
j_gene: TRBJ2-2
v_gene: TRBV6-5

CDR3aa: ASSALTSIYEQY
j_gene: -
v_gene: TRBV7-8

CDR3aa: ATQQRREQETQY
j_gene: TRBJ2-5
v_gene: TRBV2

CDR3aa: ATNPGGDTQY
j_gene: TRBJ2-3
v_gene: TRBV25-1

CDR3aa: ASQGESQETQY
j_gene: TRBJ2-5
v_gene: TRBV27

CDR3aa: ASGFGQGRWSEF
j_gene: TRBJ2-1
v_gene: TRBV12-5

CDR3aa: ASSLGQGRTDTQY
j_gene: TRBJ2-3
v_gene: TRBV7-9

CDR3aa: ASSTIAGGHETQY
j_gene: TRBJ2-5
v_gene: TRBV11-2

CDR3aa: ASSEGGHYEQY
j_gene: TRBJ2-7
v_gene: TRBV2

CDR3aa: ASSSRQGAADTQY
j_gene: TRBJ2-3
v_gene: TRBV19

CDR3aa: ASSTRIDYGQY
j_gene: TRBJ2-7
v_gene: TRBV19

CDR3aa: ATSRLAGGPYEQY
j_gene: TRBJ2-7
v_gene: TRBV15

CDR3aa: ASSVGGATGELF
j_gene: TRBJ2-2
v_gene: TRBV9

CDR3aa: ASSFSGGRNEKLF
j_gene: TRBJ1-4
v_gene: TRBV28

CDR3aa: ASSQGFNRGEETQY
j_gene: TRBJ2-5
v_gene: TRBV4-1

CDR3aa: ASSLGGGVGETQY
j_gene: TRBJ2-5
v_gene: TRBV27

CDR3aa: ASSEDSSSYNEQF
j_gene: TRBJ2-1
v_gene: TRBV10-2

CDR3aa: ASSLYRGGNQPQH
j_gene: TRBJ1-5
v_gene: TRBV5-8

CDR3aa: ASATSVAGELF
j_gene: TRBJ2-2
v_gene: TRBV27

CDR3aa: ASSPHVTGQSSKGYGYT
j_gene: TRBJ1-2
v_gene: TRBV27

CDR3aa: ASSLPEQGWRNEQF
j_gene: TRBJ2-1
v_gene: TRBV7-3

CDR3aa: ASSQDRTGNEQF
j_gene: TRBJ2-1
v_gene: TRBV4-1

CDR3aa: ASSLLGLAGVVDTQY
j_gene: TRBJ2-3
v_gene: TRBV7-8